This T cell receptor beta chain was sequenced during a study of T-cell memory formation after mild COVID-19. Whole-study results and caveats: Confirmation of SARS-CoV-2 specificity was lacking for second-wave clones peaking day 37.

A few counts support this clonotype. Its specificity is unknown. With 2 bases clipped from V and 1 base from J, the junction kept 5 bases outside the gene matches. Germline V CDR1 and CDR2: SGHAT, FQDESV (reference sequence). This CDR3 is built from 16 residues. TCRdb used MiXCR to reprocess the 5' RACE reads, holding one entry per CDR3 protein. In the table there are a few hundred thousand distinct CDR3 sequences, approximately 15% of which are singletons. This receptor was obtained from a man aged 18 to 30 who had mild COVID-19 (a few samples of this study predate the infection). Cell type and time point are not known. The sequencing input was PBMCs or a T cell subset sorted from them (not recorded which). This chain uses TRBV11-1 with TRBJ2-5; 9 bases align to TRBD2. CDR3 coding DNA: TGTGCCAGCAGCTTACGGCTAGCGGGGATCCAAGAGACCCAGTACTTC. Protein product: CASSLRLAGIQETQYF. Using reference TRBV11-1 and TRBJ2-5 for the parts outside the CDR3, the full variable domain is EAEVAQSPRYKITEKSQAVAFWCDPISGHATLYWYRQILGQGPELLVQFQDESVVDDSQLPKDRFSAERLKGVDSTLKIQPAELGDSAMYLCASSLRLAGIQETQYFGPGTRLLVL.